The rows below give T cell receptor beta chains drawn from one sample of a study of T cell repertoires in cytomegalovirus infection. TCRdb itself ran the reads through MiXCR, one entry per CDR3 protein. This sample yields hundreds of thousands of distinct CDR3 sequences, of which roughly a third are seen a single time; about a sixth belongs to the top ten. Antigens for these TCRs are unknown. Sequenced here: cultured PBMCs, sampled from culture after CMV antigen stimulation. Receptors were obtained from a human donor in good health (CMV status not recorded). Some clones in this sample may be carry-over from other donors' samples. Both conserved end residues are part of each CDR3. D genes are given only for firm matches. Clone size is stated in some rows and not others, as once, few, many or a class when expanded.

CASSPQGLAGYEQYF	TGTGCCAGCTCACCCCAGGGACTAGCGGGCTACGAGCAGTACTTC	TRBD2	few	TRBV18	TRBJ2-7
CASSLNRGWDTEAFF	TGTGCCAGCAGCCTCAACAGGGGGTGGGATACTGAAGCTTTCTTT	TRBD1	.	TRBV11-1	TRBJ1-1
CASSQDPPGSYNEQFF	TGTGCCAGCAGCCAGGACCCTCCAGGGTCCTACAATGAGCAGTTCTTC	.	few	TRBV5-4	TRBJ2-1
CASSQEYSGYGYTF	TGTGCCAGCAGCCAAGAGTATTCAGGGTATGGCTACACCTTC	.	few	TRBV4-2	TRBJ1-2
CASSRSGTDYGYTF	TGTGCCAGCAGTCGTTCCGGGACAGATTATGGCTACACCTTC	TRBD1	many	TRBV7-3	TRBJ1-2
CASSSRGMGHYGYTF	TGTGCCAGCAGCTCCAGGGGTATGGGCCACTATGGCTACACCTTC	.	few	TRBV7-2	TRBJ1-2
CASGEPTPGRYSNQPQHF	TGTGCTAGTGGCGAACCTACCCCAGGACGGTATAGCAATCAGCCCCAGCATTTT	.	many	TRBV12-5	TRBJ1-5
CASSKGQQETQYF	TGTGCCAGTAGTAAGGGACAACAAGAGACCCAGTACTTC	.	.	TRBV19	TRBJ2-5
CASKKATLASSYNEQFF	TGTGCCAGCAAAAAAGCGACCCTAGCGTCCTCCTACAATGAGCAGTTCTTC	.	many	TRBV7-8	TRBJ2-1
CASSFWTGGEEQYF	TGTGCCAGCAGCTTTTGGACAGGGGGCGAGGAGCAGTACTTC	TRBD1	.	TRBV7-2	TRBJ2-7
CATSERDSTLGDEQFF	TGTGCCACCAGTGAGCGGGACTCTACGTTGGGGGATGAGCAGTTCTTC	.	.	TRBV24-1	TRBJ2-1
CASSPRAPGQGSYEQYF	TGTGCCAGCAGCCCACGGGCCCCGGGACAGGGGTCCTACGAGCAGTACTTC	TRBD1	.	TRBV7-9	TRBJ2-7
CSARAPPTGAYNSPLHF	TGCAGTGCTAGAGCTCCCCCGACAGGGGCTTATAATTCACCCCTCCACTTT	TRBD1	many	TRBV20-1	TRBJ1-6
CAWSDTSGRRGTQYF	TGTGCCTGGAGTGACACTAGCGGGAGGAGGGGTACGCAGTATTTT	TRBD2	.	TRBV30	TRBJ2-3
CASGDPYGYTF	TGTGCCAGCGGGGATCCCTATGGCTACACCTTC	.	.	TRBV28	TRBJ1-2
CASSQDGRSYNEQFF	TGCGCCAGCAGCCAAGACGGGAGGTCCTACAATGAGCAGTTCTTC	TRBD2	.	TRBV4-3	TRBJ2-1
CASRSAGGEQYF	TGTGCCAGCAGAAGCGCCGGCGGCGAGCAGTACTTC	.	few	TRBV7-2	TRBJ2-7
CASSYTIPRTANTIYF	TGTGCCAGCAGTTACACAATCCCACGGACGGCGAACACCATATATTTT	.	.	TRBV6-2/TRBV6-3	TRBJ1-3
CASSLGARTTEAFF	TGTGCCAGCAGCTTAGGTGCCAGGACCACTGAAGCTTTCTTT	.	few	TRBV7-2	TRBJ1-1
CASSYSIRGKGSDEKLFF	TGTGCCAGCAGTTACTCGATCAGGGGGAAGGGGAGTGATGAAAAACTGTTTTTT	TRBD1	.	TRBV6-5	TRBJ1-4
CASSYEDRAAYGYTF	TGTGCCAGCTCTTACGAAGACAGGGCCGCCTATGGCTACACCTTC	TRBD1	.	TRBV11-3	TRBJ1-2
CASSQTKWGPNNEQFF	TGCGCCAGCAGCCAAACCAAATGGGGACCGAACAATGAGCAGTTCTTC	.	many	TRBV4-1	TRBJ2-1
CASTPLGDSRSEQYF	TGTGCCAGCACGCCCCTGGGGGACAGCCGTTCCGAGCAGTACTTC	TRBD1	few	TRBV27	TRBJ2-7
CASSLVLWGAADTQYF	TGTGCCAGCAGCTTAGTTTTGTGGGGAGCGGCAGATACGCAGTATTTT	.	many	TRBV7-2	TRBJ2-3
CASSLQGLAHDEQFF	TGTGCCAGCAGTTTACAGGGACTAGCTCACGATGAGCAGTTCTTC	TRBD2	once	TRBV27	TRBJ2-1
CASSVANRGETQYF	TGTGCCAGCAGCGTAGCTAACAGGGGAGAGACCCAGTACTTC	TRBD1	.	TRBV9	TRBJ2-5
CSVEGGSSEQYF	TGCAGCGTTGAAGGGGGTAGCAGCGAGCAGTACTTC	.	few	TRBV29-1	TRBJ2-7
CASSLPPGSSQSREQFF	TGTGCCAGCAGTCTACCACCGGGGTCATCCCAGTCACGTGAGCAGTTCTTC	.	few	TRBV6-2/TRBV6-3	TRBJ2-1
CASSYARGEQFF	TGTGCCAGCAGTTACGCCCGGGGGGAGCAGTTCTTC	.	.	TRBV6-2/TRBV6-3	TRBJ2-1
CASSPYHTYNEQFF	TGTGCCAGCAGCCCCTATCACACCTACAATGAGCAGTTCTTC	.	many	TRBV7-6	TRBJ2-1
CASSLTLGDTEAFF	TGTGCCAGCAGCCTTACTCTTGGGGACACTGAAGCTTTCTTT	.	.	TRBV7-4	TRBJ1-1
CASSRLGQGSYEQYF	TGTGCCAGCAGTAGGTTGGGACAGGGGTCCTACGAGCAGTACTTC	TRBD1	once	TRBV27	TRBJ2-7
CASSSPMTGGKNTEAFF	TGTGCCAGCAGTTCACCAATGACAGGGGGGAAGAACACTGAAGCTTTCTTT	TRBD1	few	TRBV27	TRBJ1-1
CASSQDRDRRAGELFF	TGTGCCAGCAGCCAAGACCGGGACCGAAGGGCCGGGGAGCTGTTTTTT	.	.	TRBV3-1	TRBJ2-2
CASSDSYSPLHF	TGTGCCAGCAGCGACAGTTATTCACCCCTCCACTTT	.	many	TRBV7-2	TRBJ1-6
CASSQDWQGSYNEQFF	TGCGCCAGCAGCCAAGATTGGCAGGGTTCCTACAATGAGCAGTTCTTC	.	.	TRBV4-1	TRBJ2-1
CASSRPGGGETQYF	TGTGCCAGCAGCCGGCCGGGAGGTGGAGAGACCCAGTACTTC	TRBD2	.	TRBV7-9	TRBJ2-5
CATGPLDTQYF	TGTGCCACTGGACCCCTCGATACGCAGTATTTT	.	few	TRBV15	TRBJ2-3
CSASRSPEETQYF	TGCAGTGCTAGTCGATCGCCGGAAGAGACCCAGTACTTC	.	.	TRBV20-1	TRBJ2-5
CASNPSGAGADTQYF	TGTGCCAGCAACCCCTCGGGAGCGGGAGCAGATACGCAGTATTTT	TRBD2	.	TRBV9	TRBJ2-3
CAISESSRGGYTF	TGTGCCATCAGTGAGTCGTCCCGGGGTGGCTACACCTTC	.	.	TRBV10-3	TRBJ1-2
CASSLSLEFYEQFF	TGTGCCAGCAGCTTATCACTAGAGTTCTATGAGCAGTTCTTC	.	.	TRBV7-2	TRBJ2-1
CASSPRGGGQETQYF	TGTGCCAGCAGTCCGAGAGGGGGGGGGCAAGAGACCCAGTACTTC	.	.	TRBV28	TRBJ2-5
CASSVGIAGQGATNEKLFF	TGTGCCAGCAGCGTAGGGATTGCGGGACAGGGTGCAACTAATGAAAAACTGTTTTTT	TRBD1	few	TRBV9	TRBJ1-4
CASSFGGHTEAFF	TGTGCCAGCAGCTTTGGGGGTCACACTGAAGCTTTCTTT	.	many	TRBV7-2	TRBJ1-1
CASSLLTRDTGELFF	TGTGCCAGCAGTTTGTTAACGAGGGACACCGGGGAGCTGTTTTTT	.	.	TRBV28	TRBJ2-2
CASRSTGWSTEAFF	TGTGCCAGCAGATCCACAGGTTGGAGCACTGAAGCTTTCTTT	.	.	TRBV6-8	TRBJ1-1
CASSLGSGASNEQFF	TGTGCCAGCAGCTTAGGGTCAGGGGCAAGCAATGAGCAGTTCTTC	.	few	TRBV7-7	TRBJ2-1